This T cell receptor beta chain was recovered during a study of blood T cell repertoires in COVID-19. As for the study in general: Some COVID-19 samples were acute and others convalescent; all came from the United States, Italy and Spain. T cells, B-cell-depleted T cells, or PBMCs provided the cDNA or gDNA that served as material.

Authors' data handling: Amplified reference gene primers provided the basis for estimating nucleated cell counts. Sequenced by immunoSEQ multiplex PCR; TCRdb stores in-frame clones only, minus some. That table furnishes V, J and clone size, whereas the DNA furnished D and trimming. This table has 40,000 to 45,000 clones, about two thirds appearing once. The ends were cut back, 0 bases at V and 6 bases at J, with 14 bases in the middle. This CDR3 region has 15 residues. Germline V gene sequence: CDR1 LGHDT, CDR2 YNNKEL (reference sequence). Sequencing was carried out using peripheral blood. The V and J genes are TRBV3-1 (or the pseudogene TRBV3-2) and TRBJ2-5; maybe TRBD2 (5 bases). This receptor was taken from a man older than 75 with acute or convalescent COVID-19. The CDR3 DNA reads TGTGCCAGCAGCCAAGATCGGGGTAGCACCCAGACCCAGTACTTC. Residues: CASSQDRGSTQTQYF.